The present TCR beta chain was sequenced within a study of blood T cell repertoires in COVID-19. At the level of the study: The United States, Italy and Spain provided the acute and convalescent COVID-19 samples. T cells, B-cell-depleted T cells, or PBMCs supplied cDNA or gDNA.

Those enrolled in Seattle joined during active infection and were followed longitudinally afterward. The sample holds a few counts of this clone. Germline CDR1 and CDR2: MNHEY and SVGEGT. This CDR3 has 14 amino acids. The V and J ends lost 7 bases and 9 bases, in that order; junction bases with no gene match: 7. The table came from immunoSEQ multiplex PCR; TCRdb's copy has only in-frame clones and leaves some out. The sample yields tens of thousands of clones, 75% to 85% seen once. The sequence was obtained from a man aged 45 to 65 with COVID-19, enrolled during active disease. Sequencing used peripheral blood. This sequence joins TRBV6-2 or TRBV6-3 and TRBJ2-1; 12 positions agree with TRBD2. The CDR3 is CASTPTSGSGEQFF. CDR3 DNA sequence: TGTGCCAGCACCCCGACTAGCGGGAGTGGTGAGCAGTTCTTC.